This TCR beta chain was identified during a study of molecular identifiers for immune sequencing clone quantification. Preparation of the bulk TCR libraries relied on previously described methods and listed TCR primers. A single record per CDR3 protein comes from TCRdb applying MiXCR to the PCR reads. In the table there are some 320,000 distinct CDR3 sequences, about 20% of which are singletons. The V gene end was trimmed by 4 bases and the J gene end by 4 bases; junction bases not matched to a gene: 16. Germline V CDR1 and CDR2: SGDLS, YYNGEE. The CDR3 length is 18 residues. The study's findings and limits: Over 97% of effector molecules, yet under 1% of naive-cell molecules, were held by clones above 20 RNA copies.

Details on this clonotype: Its matching antigen is unknown.

V usage is TRBV9 and J usage is TRBJ2-1, with 8 positions matching TRBD2. The sequenced material came from naive CD8+ T cells from blood, with Jurkat cell RNA spiked in. This sample's subset: FACS-sorted CD8+CD4-CCR7+CD45RA+ naive T cells. The TCR was taken from a human donor in good health. Some libraries in this study had Jurkat cell RNA spiked in. The CDR3 sequence is CASSPARGGPKEYNEQFF. CDR3 bases: TGTGCCAGCAGCCCCGCCCGCGGGGGGCCTAAGGAGTACAATGAGCAGTTCTTC.